Listed below are T cell receptor beta chains from one sample, sequenced in a study of cytomegalovirus exposure and HLA in healthy donors. Clones were sequenced by immunoSEQ multiplex PCR, and TCRdb holds only the in-frame ones, with some missing. Altogether some 76,000 clones are present, 85% to 95% being singletons, with the ten largest covering approximately 2.1%. Sequencing input: PBMCs. The receptors stem from a woman aged 18-30 years in good health and CMV-seronegative. CDR3s include the opening cysteine and the closing phenylalanine or tryptophan. Each record gives: D gene, clone size, V gene, J gene, CDR3 protein, CDR3 DNA. A D gene is named only where the DNA matches it firmly. Some rows mark clone size as missing; the rest say once, few, many or name a class of expanded clone.

TRBD2	NA	TRBV9	TRBJ2-7	CASSEGLADYEQYF	TGTGCCAGCAGCGAGGGACTAGCGGACTACGAGCAGTACTTC
TRBD1	NA	TRBV5-8	TRBJ1-1	CASSYTGVNTEAFF	TGTGCCAGCAGCTACACAGGGGTGAACACTGAAGCTTTCTTT
TRBD1	NA	TRBV7-2	TRBJ2-5	CASSLTGGLETQYF	TGTGCCAGCAGCTTAACAGGGGGCCTAGAGACCCAGTACTTC
TRBD1	NA	TRBV9	TRBJ1-6	CASSLGTVNSPLHF	TGTGCCAGCAGTCTTGGGACAGTAAATTCACCCCTCCACTTT
TRBD1	once	TRBV7-2	TRBJ2-7	CASSLVNRGEKQYF	TGTGCCAGCAGCTTAGTGAACAGGGGAGAAAAGCAGTACTTC
NA	NA	TRBV4-1	TRBJ2-7	CASSPARTGGEQYF	TGCGCCAGCAGCCCCGCCCGGACCGGGGGCGAGCAGTACTTC
NA	NA	TRBV19	TRBJ1-1	CASSIGRGTEAFF	TGTGCCAGTAGTATAGGTCGAGGAACTGAAGCTTTCTTT
TRBD1	NA	TRBV10-1	TRBJ2-1	CASSESATGGLYNEQFF	TGCGCCAGCAGTGAGTCCGCAACAGGGGGATTATACAATGAGCAGTTCTTC
TRBD2	NA	TRBV27	TRBJ2-1	CASGYPGTSDNEQFF	TGTGCCAGCGGATACCCGGGGACTAGCGACAATGAGCAGTTCTTC
NA	NA	TRBV2	TRBJ2-6	CASSAGAGNGANVLTF	TGTGCCAGCAGTGCTGGGGCAGGGAATGGGGCCAACGTCCTGACTTTC
NA	once	TRBV4-1	TRBJ1-4	CASSQDWGTEGTPNEKLFF	TGCGCCAGCAGCCAAGATTGGGGGACCGAGGGGACTCCGAATGAAAAACTGTTTTTT
NA	NA	TRBV25-1	TRBJ1-2	CASSEWATGHGYTF	TGTGCCAGCAGTGAATGGGCCACCGGCCATGGCTACACCTTC
NA	NA	TRBV29-1	TRBJ2-1	CSLTLEVSSYNEQFF	TGCAGCCTAACCCTTGAGGTCAGCTCCTACAATGAGCAGTTCTTC
TRBD1	NA	TRBV7-6	TRBJ2-7	CASSPGTESSYEQYF	TGTGCCAGCAGCCCCGGGACAGAGAGCTCCTACGAGCAGTACTTC
TRBD1	NA	TRBV11-1	TRBJ2-7	CASSEMAGTGLSYEQYF	TGTGCCAGCAGCGAGATGGCCGGGACAGGGCTTTCCTACGAGCAGTACTTC
TRBD1	NA	TRBV30	TRBJ2-5	CAWSLGGRETQYF	TGTGCCTGGAGTTTAGGGGGCAGGGAGACCCAGTACTTC
TRBD2	NA	TRBV7-9	TRBJ2-7	CASSPELAGASYEQYF	TGTGCCAGCAGCCCAGAACTAGCGGGAGCCTCCTACGAGCAGTACTTC
NA	NA	TRBV4-1	TRBJ1-2	CASSQVGSGPSYGYTF	TGCGCCAGCAGCCAAGTGGGATCAGGGCCCTCCTATGGCTACACCTTC
TRBD2	NA	TRBV5-1	TRBJ2-7	CASSLAAGGTYEQYF	TGCGCCAGCAGCTTGGCCGCGGGGGGTACCTACGAGCAGTACTTC
TRBD2	NA	TRBV5-6	TRBJ2-7	CASSLNVWERGSYEQYF	TGTGCCAGCAGCTTGAATGTCTGGGAGCGGGGCTCCTACGAGCAGTACTTC
TRBD2	NA	TRBV5-5	TRBJ2-2	CASSLDGAGVTGELFF	TGTGCCAGCAGCCTGGACGGAGCGGGAGTGACCGGGGAGCTGTTTTTT
TRBD1	NA	TRBV19	TRBJ1-2	CASSSRTGWAGYTF	TGTGCCAGTAGTTCCCGGACAGGGTGGGCTGGCTACACCTTC
NA	NA	TRBV4-3	TRBJ1-4	CASSQSTPTNEKLFF	TGCGCCAGCAGCCAATCGACACCGACTAATGAAAAACTGTTTTTT
TRBD2	NA	TRBV15	TRBJ2-7	CATSRDGDAGGFLEQYF	TGTGCCACCAGCAGAGATGGCGACGCGGGAGGCTTTCTCGAGCAGTACTTC
TRBD1	few	TRBV7-9	TRBJ2-2	CASSLAQGAFNTGELFF	TGTGCCAGCAGCTTAGCCCAGGGGGCATTTAACACCGGGGAGCTGTTTTTT
NA	once	TRBV4-2	TRBJ1-3	CASSQVSGFHSGNTIYF	TGTGCCAGCAGCCAAGTTTCGGGTTTCCACTCTGGAAACACCATATATTTT
TRBD1	NA	TRBV28	TRBJ1-2	CASSFSTGWGYTF	TGTGCCAGCAGTTTCTCGACAGGGTGGGGCTACACCTTC
NA	NA	TRBV13	TRBJ2-7	CASSPTQEAGEQYF	TGTGCCAGCAGCCCTACTCAGGAGGCGGGTGAGCAGTACTTC
TRBD2	NA	TRBV10-3	TRBJ2-2	CAISANLAGYTGELFF	TGTGCCATCAGTGCGAATCTAGCGGGCTACACCGGGGAGCTGTTTTTT
TRBD1	NA	TRBV14	TRBJ2-7	CASSQGDLRTGDYEQYF	TGTGCCAGCAGCCAAGGAGACCTCCGGACAGGGGACTACGAGCAGTACTTC
NA	NA	TRBV6-5	TRBJ2-7	CASSYAGGYEQYF	TGTGCCAGCAGTTACGCAGGGGGGTACGAGCAGTACTTC
TRBD1	NA	TRBV11-1	TRBJ1-1	CASSSPRDRNTEAFF	TGTGCCAGCAGCTCACCCCGGGACAGGAACACTGAAGCTTTCTTT
NA	NA	TRBV7-9	TRBJ2-3	CASSLSSSDTQYF	TGTGCCAGCAGCCTCTCTAGCTCCGATACGCAGTATTTT
TRBD1	NA	TRBV7-9	TRBJ1-1	CASSADRVGNTEAFF	TGTGCCAGCAGCGCAGACAGGGTAGGCAACACTGAAGCTTTCTTT
TRBD1	NA	TRBV4-1	TRBJ2-7	CASRHILQGEQYF	TGCGCCAGCAGACATATTTTACAGGGGGAGCAGTACTTC
TRBD1	NA	TRBV4-3	TRBJ2-3	CASSQDGGPGQGEIYTDTQYF	TGCGCCAGCAGCCAAGATGGGGGTCCAGGACAGGGAGAGATTTACACAGATACGCAGTATTTT
NA	NA	TRBV2	TRBJ2-1	CASFGGSNLYNEQFF	TGTGCCAGCTTTGGAGGGAGTAACCTCTACAATGAGCAGTTCTTC
NA	NA	TRBV7-9	TRBJ1-1	CASSPGQGSPEAFF	TGTGCCAGCAGCCCCGGGCAGGGAAGCCCTGAAGCTTTCTTT
NA	NA	TRBV28	TRBJ2-6	CASSWASSDSGANVLTF	TGTGCCAGCAGTTGGGCTAGCTCCGACTCTGGGGCCAACGTCCTGACTTTC
NA	NA	TRBV28	TRBJ1-4	CASSSAGKSTNEKLFF	TGTGCCAGCAGTTCGGCGGGTAAATCAACTAATGAAAAACTGTTTTTT
TRBD1	NA	TRBV4-1	TRBJ2-7	CASSHPDRDGSYEQYF	TGCGCCAGCAGCCATCCGGACAGGGATGGCTCCTACGAGCAGTACTTC
NA	NA	TRBV7-9	TRBJ1-2	CASSSRGPAYGYTF	TGTGCCAGCAGCTCCAGGGGACCGGCCTATGGCTACACCTTC
NA	NA	TRBV29-1	TRBJ2-7	CSVGGDYEQYF	TGCAGCGTTGGAGGTGACTACGAGCAGTACTTC
NA	NA	TRBV10-2	TRBJ1-2	CASSEGQGGGYGYTF	TGCGCCAGCAGTGAGGGCCAGGGAGGCGGCTATGGCTACACCTTC
NA	NA	TRBV18	TRBJ2-3	CASSPLVTSTDTQYF	TGTGCCAGCTCACCACTGGTGACTAGCACAGATACGCAGTATTTT
TRBD2	NA	TRBV27	TRBJ2-7	CASSLNSGRWYEQYF	TGTGCCAGCAGTTTAAACAGCGGGAGGTGGTACGAGCAGTACTTC
TRBD1	NA	TRBV5-4	TRBJ2-7	CASSTAGTGGHEQYF	TGTGCCAGCAGCACCGCCGGGACAGGGGGCCACGAGCAGTACTTC
TRBD1	NA	TRBV11-1	TRBJ1-1	CASSLGPGGPMNTEAFF	TGTGCCAGCAGCTTAGGACCAGGGGGTCCAATGAACACTGAAGCTTTCTTT
NA	NA	TRBV21-1	TRBJ1-5	CASSIKEHFRALNQPQHF	TGTGCCAGCAGCATAAAAGAACATTTCAGGGCCTTGAATCAGCCCCAGCATTTT
TRBD2	NA	TRBV4-2	TRBJ2-5	CASSQDWERGGGETQYF	TGTGCCAGCAGCCAAGACTGGGAGCGGGGGGGAGGGGAGACCCAGTACTTC
NA	NA	TRBV9	TRBJ1-2	CASSVGHSNYGYTF	TGTGCCAGCAGCGTAGGTCACTCGAACTATGGCTACACCTTC
TRBD2	once	TRBV7-9	TRBJ2-1	CASSLGVGGSYNEQFF	TGTGCCAGCAGCTTAGGGGTTGGCGGGAGCTACAATGAGCAGTTCTTC
NA	NA	TRBV7-2	TRBJ1-2	CASSYRQALGYGYTF	TGTGCCAGCAGCTATAGACAGGCGTTGGGCTATGGCTACACCTTC
NA	NA	TRBV7-9	TRBJ1-1	CASRFRDTEAFF	TGTGCCAGCAGGTTCCGGGACACTGAAGCTTTCTTT
TRBD1	NA	TRBV27	TRBJ1-4	CASSSRGRGEKLFF	TGTGCCAGCAGTTCCAGGGGGCGCGGTGAAAAACTGTTTTTT
NA	NA	TRBV19	TRBJ2-3	CASSISVRDTQYF	TGTGCCAGTAGTATATCTGTCCGGGATACGCAGTATTTT
TRBD1	NA	TRBV7-9	TRBJ2-1	CASSLRQGNEQFF	TGTGCCAGCAGCTTAAGACAGGGGAATGAGCAGTTCTTC
TRBD2	NA	TRBV7-9	TRBJ2-5	CASSLATGGEETQYF	TGTGCCAGCAGCTTAGCTACGGGAGGGGAAGAGACCCAGTACTTC
NA	NA	TRBV4-3	TRBJ2-1	CASSQDLTVGPPNNEQFF	TGCGCCAGCAGCCAAGATTTAACAGTGGGTCCCCCAAACAATGAGCAGTTCTTC